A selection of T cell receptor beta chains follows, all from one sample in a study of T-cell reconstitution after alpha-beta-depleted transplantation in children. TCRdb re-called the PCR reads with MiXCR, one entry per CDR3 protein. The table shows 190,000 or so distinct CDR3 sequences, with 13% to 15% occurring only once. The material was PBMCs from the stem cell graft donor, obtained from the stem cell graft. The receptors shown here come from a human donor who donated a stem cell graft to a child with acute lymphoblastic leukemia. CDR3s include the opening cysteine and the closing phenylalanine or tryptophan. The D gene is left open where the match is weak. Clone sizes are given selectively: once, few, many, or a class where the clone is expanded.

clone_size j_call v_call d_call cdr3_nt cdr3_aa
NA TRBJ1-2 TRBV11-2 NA TGTGCCAGCACCCTCGGACGGCAAGGCAACTACACCTTC CASTLGRQGNYTF
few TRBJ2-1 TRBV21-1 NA TGTGCCAGCATCCTAAGGTCGGATCGTCGAAATGAGCAGTTCTTC CASILRSDRRNEQFF
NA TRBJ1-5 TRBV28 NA TGTGCCAGCAGTCCCCAGGGGTCGAGAAATCAGCCCCAGCATTTT CASSPQGSRNQPQHF
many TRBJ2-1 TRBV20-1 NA TGCAGTGCCCCGACAGGACACTACAATGAGCAGTTCTTC CSAPTGHYNEQFF
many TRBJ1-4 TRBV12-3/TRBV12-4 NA TGTGCCAGCAGTTTGAGTCAAGGTGAAAAACTGTTTTTT CASSLSQGEKLFF
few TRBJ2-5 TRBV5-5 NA TGTGCCAGCAGCCACGGGCGCCAGCAAGAGACCCAGTACTTC CASSHGRQQETQYF
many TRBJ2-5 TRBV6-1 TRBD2 TGTGCCAGCAGTGAAACCGCGACTAGCGGGAGACAAGAGACCCAGTACTTC CASSETATSGRQETQYF
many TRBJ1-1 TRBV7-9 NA TGTGCCAGCAGCCAGGTCTCGGGACGGGTCACTGAAGCTTTCTTT CASSQVSGRVTEAFF
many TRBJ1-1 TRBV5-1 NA TGCGCCAGCAGCTTGAATCTCAACACTGAAGCTTTCTTT CASSLNLNTEAFF
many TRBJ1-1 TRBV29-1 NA TGCAGCGTTGGACAGGCTGAAGCTTTCTTT CSVGQAEAFF
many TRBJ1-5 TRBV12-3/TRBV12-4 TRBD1 TGTGCCAGCAGTTCCCCAATCGACAGGGGAAAGGGCAATCAGCCCCAGCATTTT CASSSPIDRGKGNQPQHF
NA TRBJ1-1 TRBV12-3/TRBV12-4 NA TGTGCCAGCAGTTTAGTGGGTAGAGTCACTGAAGCTTTCTTT CASSLVGRVTEAFF
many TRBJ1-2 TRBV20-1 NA TGCAGTGCTAGAGAGTACGCCGGGGATGGCTACACCTTC CSAREYAGDGYTF
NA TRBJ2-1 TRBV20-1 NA TGCAGTGCCGACTCAGGGGCCGCGGACCCAAGGCAGTTCTTC CSADSGAADPRQFF
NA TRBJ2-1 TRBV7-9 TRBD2 TGTGCCAGCAGGAGGCATAGCGGGAGTTTTAATGAGCAGTTCTTC CASRRHSGSFNEQFF
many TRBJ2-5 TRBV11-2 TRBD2 TGTGCCAGCAGCTCCTCGACTAGCGGGAGGGCCCAAGAGACCCAGTACTTC CASSSSTSGRAQETQYF
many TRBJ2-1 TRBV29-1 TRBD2 TGCAGCGTCGCGACTAGCGGGAGATACAATGAGCAGTTCTTC CSVATSGRYNEQFF
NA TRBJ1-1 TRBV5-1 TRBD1 TGCGCCAGCAGCTTGGGGTATGGGACAGGTGAGAACACTGAAGCTTTCTTT CASSLGYGTGENTEAFF
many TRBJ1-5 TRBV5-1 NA TGCGCCAGCAGCTTGGTAGGGGGTAGCAATCAGCCCCAGCATTTT CASSLVGGSNQPQHF
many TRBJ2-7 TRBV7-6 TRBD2 TGTGCCAGCAGCCCTACTAGTAGCGGGGCTTTCTACGAGCAGTACTTC CASSPTSSGAFYEQYF
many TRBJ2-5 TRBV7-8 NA TGTGCCAGCAGCTGGAGGTACCGGGAGCAAGAGACCCAGTACTTC CASSWRYREQETQYF
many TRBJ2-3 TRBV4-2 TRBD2 TGTGCCAGCAGCCTAGATGGGGCTAGCGGGGCCACAGATACGCAGTATTTT CASSLDGASGATDTQYF
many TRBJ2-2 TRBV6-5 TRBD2 TGTGCCAGCAGTTACCCCCTTGACGGGAGGATCGGGGAGCTGTTTTTT CASSYPLDGRIGELFF
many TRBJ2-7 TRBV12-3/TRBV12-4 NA TGTGCCAGCAGTTTAGCGACAGACTACGAGCAGTACTTC CASSLATDYEQYF
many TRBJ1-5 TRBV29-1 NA TGCAGCGTTGCGGCAGATGATAGCAATCAGCCCCAGCATTTT CSVAADDSNQPQHF
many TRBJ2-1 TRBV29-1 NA TGCAGCGTTGAAGATCAGCGCGATGAGCAGTTCTTC CSVEDQRDEQFF